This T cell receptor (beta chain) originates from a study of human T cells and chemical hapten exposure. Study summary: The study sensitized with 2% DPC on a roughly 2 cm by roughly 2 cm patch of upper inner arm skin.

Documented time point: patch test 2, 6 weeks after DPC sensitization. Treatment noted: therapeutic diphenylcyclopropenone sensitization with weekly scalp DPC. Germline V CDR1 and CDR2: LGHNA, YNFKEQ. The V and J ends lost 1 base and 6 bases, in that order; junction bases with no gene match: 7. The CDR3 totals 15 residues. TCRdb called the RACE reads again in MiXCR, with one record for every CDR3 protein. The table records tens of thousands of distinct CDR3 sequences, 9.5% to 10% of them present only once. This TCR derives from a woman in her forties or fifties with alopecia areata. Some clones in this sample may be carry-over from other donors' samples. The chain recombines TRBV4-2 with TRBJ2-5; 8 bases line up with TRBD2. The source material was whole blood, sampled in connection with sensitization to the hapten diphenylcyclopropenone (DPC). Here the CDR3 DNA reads TGTGCCAGCAGCCAAGTAGCAGCGGGAGACAAGACCCAGTACTTC. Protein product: CASSQVAAGDKTQYF.